The present entry profiles one T cell receptor (beta chain) with its context. The antigen is unknown. These data belong to a study of T cell responses to AZD1222 COVID-19 vaccine. Study outcomes and limitations: Of the AZD1222 recipients, only six were seropositive at baseline. Only after the peak T cell response were repertoires sampled. Reportedly, nearly half of unique spike TCRs recognized epitopes outside B.1.351/B.1.1.7 mutations. Donors were chiefly white British, with a greater number of females, and clonal diversity was perhaps underestimated.

V was cut by 1 base and J by 10 bases, with 11 bases left in between. Per germline, CDR1 SGHNT and CDR2 YENEEA. This CDR3 has 13 residues. Profiled with immunoSEQ multiplex PCR; TCRdb holds only in-frame clones, not every one. This sample has 95,000 to 150,000 clones, with about nine tenths found just once. This TCR derives from an adult in good health. The rearrangement uses TRBV11-3 and TRBJ2-1; possible D gene TRBD2, 6 bases. The material was peripheral blood, obtained on day 0 of AZD1222 vaccination. CDR3 region: CASSLVSRGEQFF. The CDR3 nucleotides read TGTGCCAGCAGCTTAGTGTCCCGGGGGGAGCAGTTCTTC.